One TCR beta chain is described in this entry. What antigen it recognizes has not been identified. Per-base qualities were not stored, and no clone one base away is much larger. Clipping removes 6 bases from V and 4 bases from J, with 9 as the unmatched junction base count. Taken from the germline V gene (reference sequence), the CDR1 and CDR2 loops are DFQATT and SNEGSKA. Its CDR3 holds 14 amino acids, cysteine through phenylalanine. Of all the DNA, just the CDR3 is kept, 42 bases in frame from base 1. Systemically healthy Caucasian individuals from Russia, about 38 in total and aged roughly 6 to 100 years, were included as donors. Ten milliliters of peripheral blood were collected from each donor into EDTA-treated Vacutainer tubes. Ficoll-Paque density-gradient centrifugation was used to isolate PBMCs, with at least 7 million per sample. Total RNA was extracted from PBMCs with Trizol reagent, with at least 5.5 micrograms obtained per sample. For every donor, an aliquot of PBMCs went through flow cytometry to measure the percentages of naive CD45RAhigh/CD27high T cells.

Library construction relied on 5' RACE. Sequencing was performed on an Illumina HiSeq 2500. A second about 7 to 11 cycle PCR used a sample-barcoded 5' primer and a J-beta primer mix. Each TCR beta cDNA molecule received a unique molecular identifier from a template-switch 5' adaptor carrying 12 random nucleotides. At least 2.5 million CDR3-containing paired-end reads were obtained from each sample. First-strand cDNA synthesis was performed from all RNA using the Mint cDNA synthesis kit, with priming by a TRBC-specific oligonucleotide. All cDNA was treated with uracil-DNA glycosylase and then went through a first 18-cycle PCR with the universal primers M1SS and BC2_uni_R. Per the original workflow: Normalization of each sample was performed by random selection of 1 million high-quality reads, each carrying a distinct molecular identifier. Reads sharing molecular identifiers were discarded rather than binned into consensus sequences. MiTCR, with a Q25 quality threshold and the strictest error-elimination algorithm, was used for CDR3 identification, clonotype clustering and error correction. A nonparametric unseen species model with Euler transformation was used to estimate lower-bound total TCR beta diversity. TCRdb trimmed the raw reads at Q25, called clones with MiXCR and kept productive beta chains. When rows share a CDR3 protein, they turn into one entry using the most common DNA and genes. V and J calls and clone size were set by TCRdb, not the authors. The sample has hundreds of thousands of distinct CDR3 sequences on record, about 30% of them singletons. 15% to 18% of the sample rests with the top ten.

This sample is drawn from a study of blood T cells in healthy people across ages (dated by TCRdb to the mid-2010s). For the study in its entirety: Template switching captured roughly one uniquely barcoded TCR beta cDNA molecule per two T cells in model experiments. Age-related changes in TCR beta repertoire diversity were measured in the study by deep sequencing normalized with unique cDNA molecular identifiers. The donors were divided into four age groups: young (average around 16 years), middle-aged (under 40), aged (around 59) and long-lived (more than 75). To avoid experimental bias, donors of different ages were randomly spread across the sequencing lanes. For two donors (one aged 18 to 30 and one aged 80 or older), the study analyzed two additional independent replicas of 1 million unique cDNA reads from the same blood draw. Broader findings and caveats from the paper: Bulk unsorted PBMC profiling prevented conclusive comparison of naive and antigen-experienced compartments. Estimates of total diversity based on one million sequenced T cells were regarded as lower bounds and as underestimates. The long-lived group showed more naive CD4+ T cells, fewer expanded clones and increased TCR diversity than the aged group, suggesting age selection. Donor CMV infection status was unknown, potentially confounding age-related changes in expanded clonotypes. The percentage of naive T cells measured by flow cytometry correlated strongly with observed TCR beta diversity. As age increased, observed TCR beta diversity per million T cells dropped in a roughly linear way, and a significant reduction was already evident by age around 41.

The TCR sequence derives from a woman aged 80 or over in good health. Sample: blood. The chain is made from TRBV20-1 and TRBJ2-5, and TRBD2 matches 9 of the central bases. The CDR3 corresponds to CSAQTSGGGETQYF. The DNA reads TGCAGTGCCCAGACTAGCGGAGGCGGAGAGACCCAGTACTTC.